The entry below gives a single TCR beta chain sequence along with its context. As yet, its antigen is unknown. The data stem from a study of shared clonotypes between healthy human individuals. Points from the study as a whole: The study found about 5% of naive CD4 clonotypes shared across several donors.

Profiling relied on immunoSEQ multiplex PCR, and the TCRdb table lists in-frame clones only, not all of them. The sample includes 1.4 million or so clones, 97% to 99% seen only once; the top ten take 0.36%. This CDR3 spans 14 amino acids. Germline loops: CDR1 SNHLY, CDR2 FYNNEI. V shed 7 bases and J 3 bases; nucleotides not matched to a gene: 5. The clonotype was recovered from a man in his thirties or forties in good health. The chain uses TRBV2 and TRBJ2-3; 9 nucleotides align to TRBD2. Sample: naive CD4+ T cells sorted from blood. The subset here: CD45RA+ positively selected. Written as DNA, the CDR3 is TGTGCCAGCAATAGACTAGCGGATACAGATACGCAGTATTTT. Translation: CASNRLADTDTQYF.